Listed here is a single T cell receptor beta chain. This clonotype turned up a few times. This clone's antigen is unknown. No base quality information exists; no much larger clone differs at one position. The data originate from a study of human T cells and chemical hapten exposure (dated by TCRdb to the early 2020s). For context, the study as a whole: For sensitization, 2% DPC in acetone was applied to a 2 cm by 2 cm area of upper inner arm skin. The libraries were sequenced as a pool, and the TCR yield per sample differed mostly because of small variations in library volumes within the pool. The patient cohort, mostly female, included alopecia areata with under or over 50% scalp involvement, alopecia totalis and alopecia universalis. Blood for TCR sequencing was provided by twenty-nine alopecia patients at one to four time points (pre-sensitization, 2, 6 and 24 weeks). Throughout the study period of 20 to 30 weeks, patients also received therapeutic DPC doses to the scalp every week. Blood was sampled from patients pre-sensitization (week 0) and at 2, 6 and about 24 weeks after DPC sensitization. The study tracked peripheral blood TCR repertoire changes in vivo during primary and secondary sensitization to the hapten diphenylcyclopropenone (DPC) in alopecia patients. Patch tests used Finn chambers with 0.01% DPC on the upper back, scored after 6 days by International Contact Dermatitis Research Group standards.

V lost 8 bases and J lost 7 bases; the stretch between them is 18 bases long. From the germline V gene (reference sequence), CDR1 is SEHNR and CDR2 is FQNEAQ. CDR3 length: 14 amino acids, cysteine to phenylalanine. Just the 42-base CDR3 DNA is kept, in frame starting at base 1. The sample's time point label, in plain terms: patch test 2, 6 weeks after DPC sensitization. The treatment or condition label for this specimen denotes: therapeutic diphenylcyclopropenone sensitization with weekly scalp DPC. Blood at each patch-test visit was drawn before the patch test was applied. Patients were eligible if aged 18 to 70, diagnosed with alopecia and judged suitable for DPC therapy, and pregnant patients were excluded. Unfractionated whole blood was collected in Tempus Blood RNA tubes, and total RNA was extracted from that blood. Receptors were amplified or captured by RACE. The reads were generated on a NextSeq 500. Library preparation attached unique molecular identifiers to individual cDNA molecules for quantitative, reproducible TCR counting. Both TCR alpha and TCR beta chains were sequenced from each blood RNA sample. The paper's data handling went like this. The median number of TCRs per sample was approximately 98,000, ranging from about 23,224 to 690,600. The Decombinator software suite was used to annotate V, J and CDR3 in the TCR reads. For the PS versus PT1 abundance plots, all samples were subsampled to the same number of TCRs (28,000). TCRs were defined as expanded if absent before sensitization and observed at least eight times at the 2-week time point. TCRdb's own reprocessing of the public reads used fastp at Q25 and MiXCR and kept productive beta chains. Each record represents a unique CDR3 protein, reported with the most common genes and DNA among its rows. These V and J calls derive from TCRdb rather than the authors' analysis. For this sample there are about 400,000 distinct CDR3 sequences; around 6% appear just once. The biggest ten clones account for over 5.5% of the sample.

Results and caveats for the whole study, not just this receptor: The number of PT1 expanded TCRs positively correlated with patch test score, significant at thresholds 8, 16 and 32 but not 4. DPC sensitization did not change how many TCRs were above 1 in 1000 frequency, and no evidence was found of alterations in global repertoire structure. Compared with pre-sensitization or healthy control sets, expanded TCRs formed significantly more large CDR3 similarity clusters, which is consistent with antigen-driven responses. Alopecia, a presumed autoimmune disease, was present in all patients, so the immune response of the patients might differ from that of healthy individuals. After repeated subsampling, changes were observed in the strength of the expansion versus patch-test correlation and in the threshold at which the correlation became significant.

The rearranged segments are TRBV7-9 and TRBJ2-1; the D segment may tentatively be TRBD1 or TRBD2, each giving 5 matched bases. The sample was whole blood, taken in connection with sensitization to the hapten diphenylcyclopropenone (DPC). This TCR was sampled from a woman aged 18-29 years with alopecia areata. Some clones in this sample may be carry-over from other donors' samples. CDR3 sequence: CASGWQGRENEQFF. The sequenced DNA is TGTGCCAGCGGCTGGCAGGGACGAGAAAATGAGCAGTTCTTC.